This T cell receptor beta chain was found in a study of blood T cells in healthy people across ages. Study conclusions and caveats: Researchers deemed the diversity estimates from one million T cells underestimates. Per-million-T-cell TCR beta diversity fell roughly linearly with age. Possibly, changes in expanded clonotypes were confounded because donor CMV status was unknown.

A J-beta primer mix and a sample-barcoded 5' primer were used in a second PCR of about 7 to 12 cycles. Each cDNA molecule was tagged by a template-switch adaptor that had 12 random nucleotides. TCRdb redid the calling of the 5' RACE reads with MiXCR, one entry per CDR3 protein. The sample carries fewer than 1,200,000 distinct CDR3 sequences, around 27% recorded once. Trimming took off 2 bases at V and 7 bases at J, with 14 bases between the two ends. This CDR3 is built from 14 residues. Of note for this clonotype: Antigen unknown.

The same specimen was also included in a second study, on T cells of mothers and their children.

This TCR was sampled from a girl aged 2-10 years in good health. The material sequenced was blood. The genes are TRBV12-3 or TRBV12-4 and TRBJ1-1; perhaps TRBD1 as D (6 bases). The CDR3 bases are TGTGCCAGCAGTTTATGGACAGATAAACTTGAAGCTTTCTTT. This gives the protein CASSLWTDKLEAFF.